This T cell receptor beta chain was observed in a study of neurological immune-mediated disorders (dated by TCRdb to between 2018 and 2020). For the study in its entirety: Peripheral blood TCR-beta repertoires from patients with HTLV-I-associated myelopathy (HAM/TSP), patients with multiple sclerosis, and healthy controls were compared in the study using UMI-based sequencing. The 85 to 110 TCR-beta libraries included longitudinal samples, technical triplicates and paired sorted CD4+ and CD8+ T-cell subsets alongside PBMC samples. The cohort was made up of 60 to 75 subjects, consisting of 15 or so HAM/TSP patients, around 35 multiple sclerosis patients and around 20 healthy controls. Study-level results and caveats: No identical CDR3 amino acid sequences were shared among expanded clones across subjects, suggesting private TCR-beta repertoires in all groups. TCR clonal expansion was greatest in HAM/TSP patients and smallest in MS patients, who ranked below even healthy controls.

Unsorted PBMC libraries were generated from 2 million PBMCs stored in RNAlater at -80 °C until RNA extraction. PBMCs were separated from peripheral blood using Ficoll-Hypaque density gradient centrifugation and then cryopreserved in liquid nitrogen. Between the V and J ends, shortened by 4 bases and 2 bases respectively, the junction contains 9 bases. Reading from cysteine to phenylalanine, the CDR3 counts 13 amino acids. Only the CDR3 part of the read is kept: 39 bases, read in frame from the first base. CDR1 and CDR2 were assigned from the germline V gene as SGHVS and FQNEAQ. cDNA was synthesized by template-switch 5'RACE using a primer carrying a 10-nucleotide random unique molecular identifier by which each TCR transcript was tagged. Each sequencing run produced over 190 million TCR-beta sequences covering 15-18 subjects. The RNeasy kit was used to extract total RNA. The KAPA Real-time Library Amplification kit was used to amplify TCR-beta VDJ regions with primers targeting the TCR constant region and the 5'RACE anchor. A first PCR added sample indexes and Illumina adaptors, after which a second PCR increased the library yield. After Ampure bead purification, the TCR product of roughly 650 bp was size-selected on a 2% E-gel SizeSelection system. Before pooling, library quality was assessed on a Bioanalyzer, concentration was determined with Qubit, and library quantification was performed with the Kapa Library Quantification kit. Paired-end 2 x 150 bp sequencing of the libraries was performed on an Illumina HiSeq 2500. To increase sequence diversity, about 25-31% phiX was spiked into each library pool. The authors' pipeline ran thus. Quality-filtered reads were processed with the UMI-based MiGEC pipeline, and over 90% of raw TCR sequences were removed by the MiGEC pipeline during error correction. VDJ genes were aligned to IMGT germline references, and clonotypes were defined by unique CDR3 amino acid sequence plus V-J genes. Clonal expansion, Shannon diversity and CDR3 relatedness were evaluated with VDJtools (CalcPairwiseDistances, ClusterSamples), while phylogenetic trees were built in CLCbio workbench. A clone was classed as expanded if it had 8 or more unique UMIs, a cutoff based on coefficient-of-variation modelling across technical triplicates. TCRdb reprocessing: public reads trimmed at Q25 with fastp, clones called with MiXCR, in-frame beta chains kept. Rows with one shared CDR3 protein collapse into an entry with the most common genes and DNA. The V and J calls shown here were made by TCRdb, not taken from the authors' results. For this sample the table gives about 50,000 distinct CDR3 sequences, of which around 10% were detected only once. Approximately 5.3% of the sample rests with the top ten.

This clonotype has a count of ten or more. This receptor's antigen is unknown. There are no base qualities to consult, and no much larger clone falls within one base. This sequence originates from a man between 65 and 85 years old with HTLV-1-associated myelopathy (HAM/TSP). This receptor chain uses TRBV7-8 and TRBJ2-7; D gene: possibly TRBD2, on 6 matching bases. The material sequenced was PBMCs. CDR3 protein: CASSSGTPYEQYF. The DNA sequence is TGTGCCAGCAGCTCCGGGACTCCCTACGAGCAGTACTTC.